This is a list of T cell receptor beta chains from one sample in a study of T-cell reconstitution after alpha-beta-depleted transplantation in children. From the PCR reads, TCRdb called clonotypes with MiXCR, one entry per CDR3 protein. The table records 400,000 to 500,000 distinct CDR3 sequences, roughly a tenth of them present only once. Material: PBMCs from the stem cell graft donor, obtained from the stem cell graft. The receptors derive from a human donor who donated a stem cell graft to a child with acute myeloid leukemia. CDR3s include the opening cysteine and the closing phenylalanine or tryptophan. Each record gives: D gene, clone size, J gene, V gene, CDR3 protein, CDR3 DNA. A D gene is named only where the DNA matches it firmly. Only some rows state a clone size, as once, few, many or a class for expanded clones.

d_gene: TRBD1
abundance: .
j_gene: TRBJ1-6
v_gene: TRBV20-1
CDR3aa: CSARQGAQNSPLHF
CDR3nt: TGCAGTGCAAGACAGGGGGCGCAGAATTCACCCCTCCACTTT

d_gene: .
abundance: few
j_gene: TRBJ1-2
v_gene: TRBV7-6
CDR3aa: CASSPRTAYYGYTF
CDR3nt: TGTGCCAGCAGCCCGAGGACAGCTTACTATGGCTACACCTTC

d_gene: .
abundance: few
j_gene: TRBJ1-6
v_gene: TRBV12-3/TRBV12-4
CDR3aa: CASSLSPVGSPLHF
CDR3nt: TGTGCCAGCAGTTTATCTCCAGTGGGTTCACCCCTCCACTTT

d_gene: .
abundance: .
j_gene: TRBJ2-6
v_gene: TRBV20-1
CDR3aa: CSAPSPNSGANVLTF
CDR3nt: TGCAGTGCTCCCTCTCCCAACTCTGGGGCCAACGTCCTGACTTTC

d_gene: .
abundance: once
j_gene: TRBJ2-6
v_gene: TRBV5-1
CDR3aa: CASSLDRTSSGANVLTF
CDR3nt: TGCGCCAGCAGCTTGGACAGGACAAGCTCTGGGGCCAACGTCCTGACTTTC

d_gene: TRBD2
abundance: many
j_gene: TRBJ2-7
v_gene: TRBV20-1
CDR3aa: CSAREGTSGSYEQYF
CDR3nt: TGCAGTGCTAGAGAGGGGACTAGCGGGTCCTACGAGCAGTACTTC

d_gene: .
abundance: .
j_gene: TRBJ1-1
v_gene: TRBV20-1
CDR3aa: CSASFGARGEAFF
CDR3nt: TGCAGTGCTAGTTTCGGGGCTCGGGGTGAAGCTTTCTTT

d_gene: .
abundance: once
j_gene: TRBJ1-1
v_gene: TRBV7-9
CDR3aa: CASSSRGENTEPFF
CDR3nt: TGTGCCAGCAGCTCCCGGGGGGAAAACACTGAACCTTTCTTT

d_gene: .
abundance: few
j_gene: TRBJ2-7
v_gene: TRBV7-2
CDR3aa: CASTGGGDIFHEQYF
CDR3nt: TGTGCCAGCACGGGGGGAGGGGACATCTTCCACGAGCAGTACTTC

d_gene: TRBD2
abundance: many
j_gene: TRBJ2-5
v_gene: TRBV12-3/TRBV12-4
CDR3aa: CASSSSLSGRARETQYF
CDR3nt: TGTGCCAGCAGTTCCTCATTAAGCGGGAGGGCTCGAGAGACCCAGTACTTC

d_gene: .
abundance: .
j_gene: TRBJ2-7
v_gene: TRBV20-1
CDR3aa: CSARDHQGTIGYEQYF
CDR3nt: TGCAGTGCTAGAGATCACCAAGGGACCATCGGCTACGAGCAGTACTTC

d_gene: .
abundance: many
j_gene: TRBJ2-3
v_gene: TRBV12-3/TRBV12-4
CDR3aa: CASSPQGLITDTQYF
CDR3nt: TGTGCCAGCAGCCCCCAGGGTTTGATTACAGATACGCAGTATTTT

d_gene: TRBD2
abundance: .
j_gene: TRBJ2-5
v_gene: TRBV5-1
CDR3aa: CASSFRLAGRETQYF
CDR3nt: TGCGCCAGCAGCTTCCGACTAGCGGGACGAGAGACCCAGTACTTC

d_gene: .
abundance: few
j_gene: TRBJ2-7
v_gene: TRBV10-3
CDR3aa: CAISEFSSGYEQYF
CDR3nt: TGTGCCATCAGTGAGTTTAGTAGCGGCTACGAGCAGTACTTC

d_gene: .
abundance: few
j_gene: TRBJ2-1
v_gene: TRBV20-1
CDR3aa: CSAREPGEQFF
CDR3nt: TGCAGTGCTAGGGAGCCGGGTGAGCAGTTCTTC

d_gene: .
abundance: .
j_gene: TRBJ2-7
v_gene: TRBV10-2
CDR3aa: CASSYTPRTYEQYF
CDR3nt: TGCGCCAGCAGTTATACACCAAGAACCTACGAGCAGTACTTC

d_gene: .
abundance: many
j_gene: TRBJ2-7
v_gene: TRBV5-1
CDR3aa: CASSRGYYEQYF
CDR3nt: TGCGCCAGCAGCAGGGGTTACTACGAGCAGTACTTC

d_gene: .
abundance: .
j_gene: TRBJ2-1
v_gene: TRBV4-3
CDR3aa: CASSQGWAGYNEQFF
CDR3nt: TGCGCCAGCAGCCAAGGGTGGGCGGGCTACAATGAGCAGTTCTTC

d_gene: .
abundance: .
j_gene: TRBJ1-3
v_gene: TRBV6-2/TRBV6-3
CDR3aa: CASSYRVTSGNTIYF
CDR3nt: TGTGCCAGCAGTTACCGGGTGACGTCTGGAAACACCATATATTTT

d_gene: TRBD1
abundance: .
j_gene: TRBJ2-2
v_gene: TRBV10-1
CDR3aa: CASSEDREEGGELFF
CDR3nt: TGCGCCAGCAGTGAGGACAGGGAAGAGGGCGGGGAGCTGTTTTTT

d_gene: TRBD2
abundance: .
j_gene: TRBJ2-5
v_gene: TRBV5-1
CDR3aa: CASSLAIAGVRETQYF
CDR3nt: TGCGCCAGCAGCTTGGCCATAGCGGGAGTTAGGGAGACCCAGTACTTC

d_gene: .
abundance: few
j_gene: TRBJ1-1
v_gene: TRBV7-3
CDR3aa: CASSLNSMNTEAFF
CDR3nt: TGTGCCAGCAGCTTGAACAGCATGAACACTGAAGCTTTCTTT

d_gene: .
abundance: .
j_gene: TRBJ2-5
v_gene: TRBV12-3/TRBV12-4
CDR3aa: CASSLGNRGGDGTQYF
CDR3nt: TGTGCCAGCAGTTTAGGGAACAGGGGCGGGGATGGGACCCAGTACTTC

d_gene: .
abundance: few
j_gene: TRBJ2-5
v_gene: TRBV5-1
CDR3aa: CASRSGLQETQYF
CDR3nt: TGCGCCAGCAGGTCGGGACTCCAAGAGACCCAGTACTTC